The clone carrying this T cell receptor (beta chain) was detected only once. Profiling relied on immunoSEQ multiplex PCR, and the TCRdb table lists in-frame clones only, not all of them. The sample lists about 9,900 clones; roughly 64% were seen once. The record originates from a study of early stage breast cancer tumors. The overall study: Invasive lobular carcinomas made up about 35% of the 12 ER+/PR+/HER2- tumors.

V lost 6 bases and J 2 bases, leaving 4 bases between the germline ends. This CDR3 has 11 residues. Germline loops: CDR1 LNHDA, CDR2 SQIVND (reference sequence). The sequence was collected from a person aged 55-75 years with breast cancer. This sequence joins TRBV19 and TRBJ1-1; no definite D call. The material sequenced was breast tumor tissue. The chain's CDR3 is CASRKNTEAFF. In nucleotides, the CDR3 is TGTGCCAGTAGAAAAAACACTGAAGCTTTCTTT.